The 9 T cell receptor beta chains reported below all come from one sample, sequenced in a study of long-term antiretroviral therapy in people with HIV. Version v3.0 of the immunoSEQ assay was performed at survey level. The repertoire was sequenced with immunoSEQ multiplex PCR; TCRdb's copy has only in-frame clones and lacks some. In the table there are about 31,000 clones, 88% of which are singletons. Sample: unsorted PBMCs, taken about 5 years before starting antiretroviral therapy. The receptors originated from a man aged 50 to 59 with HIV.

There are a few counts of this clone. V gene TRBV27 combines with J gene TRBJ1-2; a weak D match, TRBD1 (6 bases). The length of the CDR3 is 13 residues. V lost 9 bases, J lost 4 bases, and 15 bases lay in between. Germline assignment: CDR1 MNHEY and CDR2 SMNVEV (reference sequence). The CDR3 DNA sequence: TGTGCCAGTCGAAAAACAGGGACCTATGGCTACACCTTC. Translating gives CASRKTGTYGYTF.

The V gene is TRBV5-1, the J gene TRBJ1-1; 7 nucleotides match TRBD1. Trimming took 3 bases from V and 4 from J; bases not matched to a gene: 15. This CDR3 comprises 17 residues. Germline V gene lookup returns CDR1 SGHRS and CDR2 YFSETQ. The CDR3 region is CASSSGGGRGLFTEAFF. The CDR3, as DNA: TGCGCCAGCAGCTCAGGGGGGGGCCGGGGTTTATTCACTGAAGCTTTCTTT.

This CDR3 reads CASSRGLAASYNEQFF. The DNA of the CDR3 is TGTGCCAGCAGCCGCGGACTAGCGGCCTCCTACAATGAGCAGTTCTTC. The V and J genes are TRBV7-9 and TRBJ2-1, with 10 bases identical to TRBD2. There are 16 residues in the CDR3. Germline trimming cut 5 bases from V and 0 bases from J; bases unmatched to any gene: 4. CDR1 SEHNR and CDR2 FQNEAQ come from the germline V gene (reference sequence).

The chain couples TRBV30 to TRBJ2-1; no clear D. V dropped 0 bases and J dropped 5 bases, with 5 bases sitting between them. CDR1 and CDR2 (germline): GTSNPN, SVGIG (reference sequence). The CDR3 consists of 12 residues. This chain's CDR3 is CAWSVRDNEQFF. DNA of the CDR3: TGTGCCTGGAGTGTACGAGACAATGAGCAGTTCTTC. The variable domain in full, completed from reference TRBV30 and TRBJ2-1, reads SQTIHQWPATLVQPVGSPLSLECTVEGTSNPNLYWYRQAAGRGLQLLFYSVGIGQISSEVPQNLSASRPQDRQFILSSKKLLLSDSGFYLCAWSVRDNEQFFGPGTRLTVL.

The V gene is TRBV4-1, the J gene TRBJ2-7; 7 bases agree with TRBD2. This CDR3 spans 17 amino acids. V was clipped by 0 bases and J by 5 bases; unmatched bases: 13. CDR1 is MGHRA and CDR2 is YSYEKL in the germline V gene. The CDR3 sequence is CASSQDTRAGEVDEQYF. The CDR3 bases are TGCGCCAGCAGCCAAGATACCAGGGCGGGAGAGGTCGACGAGCAGTACTTC.

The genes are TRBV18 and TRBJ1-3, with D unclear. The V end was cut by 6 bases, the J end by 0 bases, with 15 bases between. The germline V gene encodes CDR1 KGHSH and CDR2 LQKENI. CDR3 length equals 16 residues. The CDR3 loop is CASSQSGPSSGNTIYF. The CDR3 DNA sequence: TGTGCCAGCTCCCAGTCAGGACCCAGCTCTGGAAACACCATATATTTT.

The DNA of the CDR3 is TGTGCCAGCAGCTTAGTTAGGACAGGAGGGGCCAACGTCCTGACTTTC. It is translated as CASSLVRTGGANVLTF. The J gene is TRBJ2-6, the V gene TRBV7-6, with TRBD1 matching over 7 bases. The CDR3 sequence is 16 residues long. Germline lookup yields CDR1 SGHVS and CDR2 FNYEAQ. V was pared by 1 base and J by 4 bases, with 4 bases of the junction left unmatched. The entire variable domain, with the rest obtained from reference TRBV7-6 and TRBJ2-6, is as follows: GAGVSQSPRYKVTKRGQDVALRCDPISGHVSLYWYRQALGQGPEFLTYFNYEAQQDKSGLPNDRFSAERPEGSISTLTIQRTEQRDSAMYRCASSLVRTGGANVLTFGAGSRLTVL.

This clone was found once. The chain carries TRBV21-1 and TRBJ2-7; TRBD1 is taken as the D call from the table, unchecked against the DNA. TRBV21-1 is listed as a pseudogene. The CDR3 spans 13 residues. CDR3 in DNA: TGTGCCAGCAGCAGACAGGATTCCTACGAGCAGTACTTC. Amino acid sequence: CASSRQDSYEQYF.

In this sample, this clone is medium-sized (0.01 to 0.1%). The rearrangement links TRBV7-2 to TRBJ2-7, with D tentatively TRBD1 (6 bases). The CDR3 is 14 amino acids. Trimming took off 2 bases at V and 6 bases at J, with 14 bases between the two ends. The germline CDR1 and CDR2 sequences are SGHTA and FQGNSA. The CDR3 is CASSLRWEGGEQYF. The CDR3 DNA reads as TGTGCCAGCAGCTTAAGGTGGGAAGGGGGCGAGCAGTACTTC.